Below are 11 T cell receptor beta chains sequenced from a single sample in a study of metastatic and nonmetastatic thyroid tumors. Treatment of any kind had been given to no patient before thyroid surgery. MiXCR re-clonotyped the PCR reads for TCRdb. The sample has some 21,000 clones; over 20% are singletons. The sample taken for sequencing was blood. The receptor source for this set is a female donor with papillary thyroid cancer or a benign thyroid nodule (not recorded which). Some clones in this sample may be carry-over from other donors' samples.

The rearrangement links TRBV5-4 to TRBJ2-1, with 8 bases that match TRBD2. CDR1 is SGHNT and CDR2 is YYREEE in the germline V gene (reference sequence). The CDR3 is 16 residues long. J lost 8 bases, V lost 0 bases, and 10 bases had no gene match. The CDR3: CASSLVASGSSDEQFF. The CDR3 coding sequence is TGTGCCAGCAGCTTGGTGGCTAGCGGGTCCTCGGATGAGCAGTTCTTC.

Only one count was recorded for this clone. The DNA of the CDR3 is TGCAGTGCTTACCACCACCAGTGGCAAAGCAATCAGCCCCAGCATTTT. Translating gives CSAYHHQWQSNQPQHF. The chain carries TRBV20-1 and TRBJ1-5; D remains ambiguous. The CDR3 loop spans 16 amino acids. Germline loops: CDR1 DFQATT, CDR2 SNEGSKA (reference sequence). Between the trimmed V and J ends, which lost 5 bases and 1 base, there was a span of 18 bases.

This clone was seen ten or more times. DNA for the CDR3: TGTGCCAGCAGCTTGGGGGACAGGACACTTTACGAGCAGTACTTC. This translates into CASSLGDRTLYEQYF. V is TRBV5-4 and J is TRBJ2-7; 8 bases line up with TRBD1. Germline V gene sequence: CDR1 SGHNT, CDR2 YYREEE (reference sequence). The CDR3 loop spans 15 amino acids. The V segment lost 0 bases and the J segment 4 bases; nucleotides outside the gene matches: 6.

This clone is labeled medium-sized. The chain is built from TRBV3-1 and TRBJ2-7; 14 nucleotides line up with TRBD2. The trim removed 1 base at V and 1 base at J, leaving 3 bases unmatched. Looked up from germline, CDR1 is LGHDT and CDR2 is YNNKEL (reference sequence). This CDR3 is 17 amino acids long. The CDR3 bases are TGTGCCAGCAGCCAAGGGACTAGCGGGAGGCTTTCCTACGAGCAGTACTTC. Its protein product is CASSQGTSGRLSYEQYF.

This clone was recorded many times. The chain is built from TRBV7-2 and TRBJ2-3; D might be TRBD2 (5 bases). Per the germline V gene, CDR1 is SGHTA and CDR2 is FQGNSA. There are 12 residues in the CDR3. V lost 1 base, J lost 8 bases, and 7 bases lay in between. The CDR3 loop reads CASSLEAGTQYF. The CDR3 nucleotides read TGTGCCAGCAGCTTAGAGGCGGGTACGCAGTATTTT. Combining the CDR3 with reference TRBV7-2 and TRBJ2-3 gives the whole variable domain GAGVSQSPSNKVTEKGKDVELRCDPISGHTALYWYRQSLGQGLEFLIYFQGNSAPDKSGLPSDRFSAERTGGSVSTLTIQRTQQEDSAVYLCASSLEAGTQYFGPGTRLTVL.

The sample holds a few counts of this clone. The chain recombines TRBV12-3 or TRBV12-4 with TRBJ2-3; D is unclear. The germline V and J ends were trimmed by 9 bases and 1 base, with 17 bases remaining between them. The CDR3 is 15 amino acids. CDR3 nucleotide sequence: TGTGCCAGTAGTCTTGGTGGGGTAGGCACAGATACGCAGTATTTT. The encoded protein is CASSLGGVGTDTQYF.

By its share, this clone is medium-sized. This chain's CDR3 is CATGATYEQYF. CDR3 DNA sequence: TGTGCCACCGGGGCGACCTACGAGCAGTACTTC. The chain employs TRBV10-3 and TRBJ2-7; D tentatively fits TRBD1 or TRBD2 (5 bases each). This CDR3 has 11 residues. Trimming removed 10 bases from V and 2 bases from J, with 9 bases in between. Germline V gives CDR1 ENHRY, CDR2 SYGVKD.

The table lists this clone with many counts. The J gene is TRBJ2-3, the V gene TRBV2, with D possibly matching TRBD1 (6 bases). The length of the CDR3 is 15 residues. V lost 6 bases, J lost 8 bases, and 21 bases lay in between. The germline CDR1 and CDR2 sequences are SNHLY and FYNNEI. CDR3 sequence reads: CASSPWGLSSGTQYF. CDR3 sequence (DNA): TGTGCCAGCAGCCCGTGGGGGCTCTCTTCGGGTACGCAGTATTTT.

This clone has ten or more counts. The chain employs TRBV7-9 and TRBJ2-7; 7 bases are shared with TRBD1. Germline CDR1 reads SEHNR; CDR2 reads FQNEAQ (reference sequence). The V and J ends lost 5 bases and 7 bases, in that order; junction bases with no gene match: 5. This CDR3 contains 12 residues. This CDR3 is CASSPSGGEQYF. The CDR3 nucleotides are TGTGCCAGCAGCCCATCAGGGGGAGAGCAGTACTTC.

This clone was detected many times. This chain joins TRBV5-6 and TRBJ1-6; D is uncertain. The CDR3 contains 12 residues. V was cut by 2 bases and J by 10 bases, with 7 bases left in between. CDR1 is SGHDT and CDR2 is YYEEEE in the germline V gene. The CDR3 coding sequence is TGTGCCAGCAGCTTCTCAGGATCACCCCTCCACTTT. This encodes CASSFSGSPLHF.

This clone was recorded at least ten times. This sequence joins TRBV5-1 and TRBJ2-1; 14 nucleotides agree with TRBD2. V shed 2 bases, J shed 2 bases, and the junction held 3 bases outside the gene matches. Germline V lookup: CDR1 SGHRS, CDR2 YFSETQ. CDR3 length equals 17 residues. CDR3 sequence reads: CASSFRLAGGPYNEQFF. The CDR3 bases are TGCGCCAGCAGCTTTCGACTAGCGGGAGGGCCCTACAATGAGCAGTTCTTC.